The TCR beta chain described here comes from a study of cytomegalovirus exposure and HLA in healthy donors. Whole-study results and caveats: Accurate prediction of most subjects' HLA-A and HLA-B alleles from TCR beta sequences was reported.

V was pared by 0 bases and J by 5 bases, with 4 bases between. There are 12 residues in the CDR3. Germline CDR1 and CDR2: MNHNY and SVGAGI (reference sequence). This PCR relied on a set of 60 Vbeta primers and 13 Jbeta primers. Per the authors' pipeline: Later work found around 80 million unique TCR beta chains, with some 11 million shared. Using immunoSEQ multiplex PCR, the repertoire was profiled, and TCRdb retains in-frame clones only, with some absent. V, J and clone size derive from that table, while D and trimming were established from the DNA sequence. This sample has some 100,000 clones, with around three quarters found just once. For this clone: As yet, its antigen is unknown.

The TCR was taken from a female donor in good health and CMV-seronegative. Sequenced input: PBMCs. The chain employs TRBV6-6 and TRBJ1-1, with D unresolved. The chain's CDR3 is CASSYSRTEAFF. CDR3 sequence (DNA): TGTGCCAGCAGTTACTCGCGGACTGAAGCTTTCTTT.